This T cell receptor beta chain was sequenced during a study of blood T cell repertoires in COVID-19. Study at large: Acute-phase and convalescent COVID-19 samples originated in the United States, Italy and Spain.

The study drew participants aged about 18 to 89 years from around 24 US areas. In assigning cohorts, the study relied on participant-reported clinical history. CDR1 SNHLY and CDR2 FYNNEI come from the germline V gene. This CDR3 has 16 residues. The ends were cut back, 5 bases at V and 8 bases at J, with 22 bases in the middle. Here immunoSEQ multiplex PCR was the method, and the copy in TCRdb shows in-frame clones only, minus some. The profile shows about 480,000 clones, more than 75% of them singletons. The gene calls are TRBV2 and TRBJ2-1, with D possibly matching TRBD2 (6 bases). This clonotype was obtained from a woman between 40 and 55 years old who had recovered from COVID-19. What was sequenced was PBMCs or T cells enriched from blood (not recorded which). The chain's CDR3 is CASSRKTSSSIDEQFF. The CDR3 bases are TGTGCCAGCAGTAGAAAGACTAGTTCGAGTATCGATGAGCAGTTCTTC.